These 8 T cell receptor beta chains were all obtained from the same sample, sequenced in a study of shared clonotypes between healthy human individuals. Clones were read by immunoSEQ multiplex PCR, and TCRdb kept only the in-frame ones, dropping some. Of 2,100,000 or so clones listed, 90% to 97% are singletons. Sequenced material: naive CD4+ T cells sorted from blood. Specified subset: CD45RA+ positively selected. The receptors stem from a man younger than 35 in good health.

This chain connects TRBV10-2 to TRBJ2-7; D possibly uses TRBD1 or TRBD2 (5 bases each). V was shortened by 2 bases and J by 1 base, with 12 bases between the two germline ends. The CDR3 sequence is 15 residues long. Germline V gene sequence: CDR1 WSHSY, CDR2 SAAADI. CDR3 DNA: TGCGCCAGCAGTGAGGGGGCAGGAGGATCCTACGAGCAGTACTTC. Its protein product is CASSEGAGGSYEQYF.

Note on this clone: The same CDR3 is also encoded by other DNA sequences in this sample. J is TRBJ2-3 and V is TRBV6-5; D is uncertain. Germline values: CDR1 MNHEY, CDR2 SVGAGI. The CDR3 loop spans 13 amino acids. V lost 0 bases and J 6 bases, leaving 7 bases between the germline ends. Written as DNA, the CDR3 is TGTGCCAGCAGTTACTCGGGCCCGGATACGCAGTATTTT. Protein product: CASSYSGPDTQYF.

V usage is TRBV7-2 and J usage is TRBJ1-4, with a tentative D call TRBD1 (6 bases). CDR1 SGHTA and CDR2 FQGNSA come from the germline V gene. Between the trimmed V and J ends, which lost 1 base and 4 bases, there was a span of 10 bases. The length of the CDR3 is 15 residues. The CDR3 region has the DNA TGTGCCAGCAGCTTAGGGACAGCTCATAATGAAAAACTGTTTTTT. Amino acid sequence: CASSLGTAHNEKLFF.

V usage is TRBV4-1 and J usage is TRBJ1-2; 8 bases are a match to TRBD1. Losses at the gene ends were 1 base for V and 4 bases for J; bases not matched to a gene: 8. Germline loops: CDR1 MGHRA, CDR2 YSYEKL. The CDR3 is made up of 16 amino acids. CDR3 nucleotides: TGCGCCAGCAGCCAAGCTGGCGGGGGACAGGCCTATGGCTACACCTTC. Protein: CASSQAGGGQAYGYTF.

The V gene is TRBV7-9, the J gene TRBJ1-2; D gene unclear. V lost 3 bases, J lost 6 bases, and 11 bases lay in between. The V gene's germline CDR1 is SEHNR and CDR2 FQNEAQ (reference sequence). The CDR3 runs to 13 residues. CDR3 nucleotide sequence: TGTGCCAGCAGCTTGACGGAAGAGAATGGCTACACCTTC. It translates to CASSLTEENGYTF.

The chain couples TRBV4-1 to TRBJ2-4; D gene unclear. V was cut by 2 bases and J by 1 base, with 9 bases left in between. Germline CDR1 reads MGHRA; CDR2 reads YSYEKL. The CDR3 sequence is 15 residues long. CDR3 amino acids: CASSQNWVAKNIQYF. The CDR3 nucleotides read TGCGCCAGCAGCCAAAACTGGGTGGCCAAAAACATTCAGTACTTC.

The genes are TRBV11-2 and TRBJ1-4; D not resolved. The CDR3 is made up of 14 amino acids. V lost 5 bases and J lost 7, with 14 bases in between. The germline V gene encodes CDR1 SGHAT and CDR2 FQNNGV. CDR3 amino acids: CASSLGWVGEKLFF. The CDR3 region has the DNA TGTGCCAGCAGCCTTGGGTGGGTCGGTGAAAAACTGTTTTTT.

This chain joins TRBV5-4 and TRBJ1-1, with D unclear. The V gene's germline CDR1 is SGHNT and CDR2 YYREEE (reference sequence). The CDR3 is 14 amino acids. The ends were cut back, 0 bases at V and 4 bases at J, with 10 bases in the middle. CDR3 residues: CASSLGRWSTEAFF. The CDR3 region has the DNA TGTGCCAGCAGCTTGGGTCGATGGAGCACTGAAGCTTTCTTT. The full variable domain, completed using reference TRBV5-4 and TRBJ1-1, is ETGVTQSPTHLIKTRGQQVTLRCSSQSGHNTVSWYQQALGQGPQFIFQYYREEENGRGNFPPRFSGLQFPNYSSELNVNALELDDSALYLCASSLGRWSTEAFFGQGTRLTVV.